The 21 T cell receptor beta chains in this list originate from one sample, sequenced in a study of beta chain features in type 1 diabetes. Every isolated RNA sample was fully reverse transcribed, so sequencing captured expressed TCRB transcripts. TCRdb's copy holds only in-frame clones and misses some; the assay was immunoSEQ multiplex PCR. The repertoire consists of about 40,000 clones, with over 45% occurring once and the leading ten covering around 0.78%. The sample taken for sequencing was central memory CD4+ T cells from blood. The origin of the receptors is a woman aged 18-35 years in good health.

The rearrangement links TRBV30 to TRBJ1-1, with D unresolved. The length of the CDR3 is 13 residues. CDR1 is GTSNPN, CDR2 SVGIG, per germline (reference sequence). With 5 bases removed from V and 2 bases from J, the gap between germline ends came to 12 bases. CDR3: CAWRHDGNTEAFF. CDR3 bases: TGTGCCTGGCGACATGACGGAAACACTGAAGCTTTCTTT.

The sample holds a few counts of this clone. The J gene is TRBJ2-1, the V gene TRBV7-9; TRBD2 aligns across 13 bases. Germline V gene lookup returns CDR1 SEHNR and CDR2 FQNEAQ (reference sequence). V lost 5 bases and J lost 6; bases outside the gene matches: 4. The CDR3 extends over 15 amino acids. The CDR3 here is CASSARLAGGNEQFF. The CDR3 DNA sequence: TGTGCCAGCAGCGCCAGACTAGCGGGGGGCAATGAGCAGTTCTTC.

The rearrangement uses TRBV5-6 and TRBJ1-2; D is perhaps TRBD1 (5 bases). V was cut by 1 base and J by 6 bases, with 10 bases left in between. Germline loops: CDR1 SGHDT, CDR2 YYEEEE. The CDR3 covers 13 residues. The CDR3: CASSLWQGDGYTF. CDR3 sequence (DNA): TGTGCCAGCAGCTTGTGGCAGGGCGATGGCTACACCTTC.

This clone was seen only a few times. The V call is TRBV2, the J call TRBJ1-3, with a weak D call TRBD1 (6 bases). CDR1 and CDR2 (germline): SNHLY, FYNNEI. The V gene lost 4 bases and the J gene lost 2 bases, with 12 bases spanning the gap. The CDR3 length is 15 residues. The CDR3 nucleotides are TGTGCCAGCAGTGTGACAGGTGCCGCTGGAAACACCATATATTTT. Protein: CASSVTGAAGNTIYF.

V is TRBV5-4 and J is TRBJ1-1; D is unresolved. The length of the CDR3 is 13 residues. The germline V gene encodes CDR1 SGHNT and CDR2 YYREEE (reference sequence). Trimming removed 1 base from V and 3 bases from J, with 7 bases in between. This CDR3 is CASSLLGDTEAFF. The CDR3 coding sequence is TGTGCCAGCAGCTTGCTGGGCGACACTGAAGCTTTCTTT.

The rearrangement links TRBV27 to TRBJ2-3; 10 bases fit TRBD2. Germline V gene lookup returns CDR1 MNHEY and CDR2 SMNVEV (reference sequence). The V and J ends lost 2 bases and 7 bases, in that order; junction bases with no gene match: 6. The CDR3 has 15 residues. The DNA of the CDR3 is TGTGCCAGCAGTTTAGAAGCGGGGGGGCCTCATACGCAGTATTTT. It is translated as CASSLEAGGPHTQYF.

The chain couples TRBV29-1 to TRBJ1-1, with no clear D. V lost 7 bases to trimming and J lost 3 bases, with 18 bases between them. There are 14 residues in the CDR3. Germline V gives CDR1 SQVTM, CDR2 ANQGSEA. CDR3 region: CSARRELRYTEAFF. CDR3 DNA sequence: TGCAGCGCCCGGAGGGAGTTAAGGTACACTGAAGCTTTCTTT.

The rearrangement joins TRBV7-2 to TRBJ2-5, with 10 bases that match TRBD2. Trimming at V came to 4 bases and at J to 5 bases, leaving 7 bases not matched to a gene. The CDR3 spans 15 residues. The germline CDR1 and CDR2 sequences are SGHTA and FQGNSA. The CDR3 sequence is CASSSAGGSGETQYF. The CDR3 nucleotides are TGTGCCAGCAGCTCAGCGGGAGGGTCCGGGGAGACCCAGTACTTC.

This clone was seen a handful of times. The CDR3, as DNA: TGCGCCAGCAGTGACGGGAACACCGGGGAGCTGTTTTTT. It translates to CASSDGNTGELFF. The chain has TRBV10-1 and TRBJ2-2; unclear D gene. The CDR3 spans 13 residues. CDR1 and CDR2 (germline): WNHNN, SYGVQD (reference sequence). Deletions cut 3 bases from V and 1 base from J, with 3 bases between.

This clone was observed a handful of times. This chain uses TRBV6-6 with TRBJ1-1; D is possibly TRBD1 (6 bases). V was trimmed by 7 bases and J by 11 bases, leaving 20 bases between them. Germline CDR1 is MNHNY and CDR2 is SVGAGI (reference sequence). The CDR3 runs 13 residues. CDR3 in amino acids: CASTPTDSSRAFF. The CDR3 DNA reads TGTGCCAGCACCCCTACGGACAGCTCACGGGCTTTCTTT.

The CDR3, as DNA: TGTGCCAGCAGCCTGGGACTTCGGACAGGGGGCTTCGGGGAGCAGTACTTC. Translation gives CASSLGLRTGGFGEQYF. The rearrangement joins TRBV5-4 to TRBJ2-7; 11 nucleotides line up with TRBD1. The J segment lost 7 bases and the V segment lost 4 bases, leaving 16 bases of the junction unmatched. Germline V CDR1 and CDR2: SGHNT, YYREEE (reference sequence). This CDR3 spans 17 amino acids. Variable domain in full (rest from reference TRBV5-4 and TRBJ2-7): ETGVTQSPTHLIKTRGQQVTLRCSSQSGHNTVSWYQQALGQGPQFIFQYYREEENGRGNFPPRFSGLQFPNYSSELNVNALELDDSALYLCASSLGLRTGGFGEQYFGPGTRLTVT.

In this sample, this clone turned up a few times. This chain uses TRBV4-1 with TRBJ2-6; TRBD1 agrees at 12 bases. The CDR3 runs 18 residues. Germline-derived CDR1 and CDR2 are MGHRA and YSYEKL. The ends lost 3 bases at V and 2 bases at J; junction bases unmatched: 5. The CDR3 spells CASSQVRDRGPGANVLTF. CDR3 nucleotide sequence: TGCGCCAGCAGCCAGGTTCGGGACAGGGGGCCTGGGGCCAACGTCCTGACTTTC.

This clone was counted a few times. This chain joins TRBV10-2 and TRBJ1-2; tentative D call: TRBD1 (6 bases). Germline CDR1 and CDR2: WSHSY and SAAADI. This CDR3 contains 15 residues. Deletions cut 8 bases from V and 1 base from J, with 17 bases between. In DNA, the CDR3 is TGCGCCAGCGGCGTAGGGGGGGCGTTTAACTATGGCTACACCTTC. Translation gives CASGVGGAFNYGYTF.

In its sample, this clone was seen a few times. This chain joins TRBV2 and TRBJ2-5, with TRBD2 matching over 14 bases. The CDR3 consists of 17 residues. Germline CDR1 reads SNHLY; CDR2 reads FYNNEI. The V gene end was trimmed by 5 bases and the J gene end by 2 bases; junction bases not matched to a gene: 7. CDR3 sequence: CASSWTSGRYRQETQYF. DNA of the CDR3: TGTGCCAGCAGTTGGACTAGCGGGAGGTATAGACAAGAGACCCAGTACTTC.

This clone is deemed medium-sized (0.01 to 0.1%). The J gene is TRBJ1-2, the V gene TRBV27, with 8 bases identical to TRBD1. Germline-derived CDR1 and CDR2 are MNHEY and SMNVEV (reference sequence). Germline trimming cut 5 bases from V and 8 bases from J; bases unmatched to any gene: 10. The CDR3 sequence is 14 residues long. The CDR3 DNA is TGTGCCAGCAGTCTCACACAGGGGGAGCGGGGCTACACCTTC. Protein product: CASSLTQGERGYTF.

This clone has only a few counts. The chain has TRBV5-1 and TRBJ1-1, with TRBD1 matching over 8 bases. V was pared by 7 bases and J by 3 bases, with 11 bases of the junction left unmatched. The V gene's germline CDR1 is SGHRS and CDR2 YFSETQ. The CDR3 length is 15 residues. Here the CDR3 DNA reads TGCGCCAGCGGCCGAAGAGCGACAGGGGACACTGAAGCTTTCTTT. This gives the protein CASGRRATGDTEAFF.

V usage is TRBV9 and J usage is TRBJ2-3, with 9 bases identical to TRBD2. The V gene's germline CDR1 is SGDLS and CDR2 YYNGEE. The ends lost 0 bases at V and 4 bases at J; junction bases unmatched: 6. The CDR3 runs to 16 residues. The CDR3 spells CASSVVAGGPSDTQYF. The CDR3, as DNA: TGTGCCAGCAGCGTAGTGGCGGGAGGGCCATCAGATACGCAGTATTTT.

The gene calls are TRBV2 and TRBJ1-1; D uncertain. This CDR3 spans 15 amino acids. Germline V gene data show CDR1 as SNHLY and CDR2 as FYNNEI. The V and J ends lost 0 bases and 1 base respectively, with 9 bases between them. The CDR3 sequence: CASSEARTANTEAFF. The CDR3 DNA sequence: TGTGCCAGCAGTGAAGCGCGTACAGCGAACACTGAAGCTTTCTTT.

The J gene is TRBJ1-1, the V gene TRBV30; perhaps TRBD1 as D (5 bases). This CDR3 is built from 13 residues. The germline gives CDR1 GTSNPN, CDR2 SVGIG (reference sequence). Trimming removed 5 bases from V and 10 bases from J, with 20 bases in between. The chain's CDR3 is CAWAKAIREGAFF. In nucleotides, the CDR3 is TGTGCCTGGGCTAAAGCAATCAGGGAGGGAGCTTTCTTT.

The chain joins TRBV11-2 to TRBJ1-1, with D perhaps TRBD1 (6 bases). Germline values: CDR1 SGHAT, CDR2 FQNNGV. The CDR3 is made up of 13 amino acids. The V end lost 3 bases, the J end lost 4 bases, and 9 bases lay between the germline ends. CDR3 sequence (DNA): TGTGCCAGCAGCTTTCAGGGGTGCACTGAAGCTTTCTTT. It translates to CASSFQGCTEAFF.

In DNA form, the CDR3 reads TGTGCCAGCCGCGGTGGCTATAATTCACCCCTCCACTTT. Its translation is CASRGGYNSPLHF. The rearrangement joins TRBV28 to TRBJ1-6; D unclear. The CDR3 is 13 residues long. Deletions cut 8 bases from V and 3 bases from J, with 8 bases between. Germline V lookup: CDR1 MDHEN, CDR2 SYDVKM.